Reported below is one T cell receptor beta chain. Its target is not known. The V gene lost 5 bases and the J gene lost 12 bases, with 11 bases spanning the gap. The CDR3 spans 11 residues. The data originate from a study of T cells after yellow fever vaccination. Generation of TCR cDNA used 5'RACE template switching (which added a universal primer site and UMIs). TCRdb fed the 5' RACE reads into MiXCR, producing one record per CDR3 protein. Seen here are some 290,000 distinct CDR3 sequences, approximately 12% observed once, and the top ten hold 2.5% to 4%. Findings of the study overall: Bulk-population clonotypes that are abundant could appear as contaminants in FACS-sorted repertoires. Although the secondary response was weaker, it peaked faster, at day 5 versus 15. Post-booster repertoires contained most primary-vaccination clones again (about 96% CD4, 88% CD8).

The sequence was obtained from a man younger than 30 who received the YFV17D yellow fever vaccine. The input for sequencing was CD4+ T cells sorted from PBMCs, taken 45 days after the yellow fever booster vaccination. The chain recombines TRBV12-3 or TRBV12-4 with TRBJ1-5; TRBD1 is a possible D gene (5 bases). The CDR3 is CASSQGPSQHF. CDR3 nucleotides: TGTGCCAGCAGTCAGGGCCCCAGCCAGCATTTT.